One sample yielded the 6 T cell receptor beta chains listed below, sequenced in a study of blood T cell repertoires in COVID-19. Some clones are missing from TCRdb's copy, which holds only in-frame ones; the method was immunoSEQ multiplex PCR. Here the sample spans 320,000 or so clones, roughly 87% being singletons. Sequencing used PBMCs or T cells enriched from blood (not recorded which). The source of these receptors is a woman aged 30 to 39 who had recovered from COVID-19.

CDR3 bases: TGTGCCAGCAGCCCCAGGGTTGGGTACACTGAAGCTTTCTTT. Protein: CASSPRVGYTEAFF. The chain employs TRBV3-1 (or the pseudogene TRBV3-2) and TRBJ1-1, with D maybe TRBD1 (5 bases). From germline, CDR1 is LGHDT and CDR2 YNNKEL (reference sequence). There are 14 residues in the CDR3. Trimming left V 4 bases short and J 3 bases short, with 12 bases between.

The genes are TRBV28 and TRBJ1-2, with a possible D match to TRBD1 (5 bases). V dropped 2 bases and J dropped 3 bases, with 10 bases sitting between them. CDR1 and CDR2 (germline): MDHEN, SYDVKM. This CDR3 is 14 amino acids long. The CDR3 spells CASSLPQGDYGYTF. As DNA, the CDR3 is TGTGCCAGCAGTTTACCGCAGGGCGACTATGGCTACACCTTC.

This clone has only a few counts. The J gene is TRBJ1-2, the V gene TRBV27, with 10 bases lining up with TRBD1. CDR1 is MNHEY, CDR2 SMNVEV, per germline (reference sequence). Germline trimming cut 6 bases from V and 8 bases from J; bases unmatched to any gene: 9. This CDR3 spans 14 amino acids. DNA for the CDR3: TGTGCCAGCAGACCGGGACAGGGGAGATACGGCTACACCTTC. Its translation is CASRPGQGRYGYTF.

The chain combines TRBV10-3 with TRBJ1-1; 7 positions match TRBD1. V gave up 8 bases and J gave up 1 base; unmatched junction bases: 10. Per the germline V gene, CDR1 is ENHRY and CDR2 is SYGVKD. The length of the CDR3 is 15 residues. The DNA of the CDR3 is TGTGCCATCGGCCCAGGGGGTTTCGGGAACACTGAAGCTTTCTTT. It translates to CAIGPGGFGNTEAFF.

The rearrangement links TRBV6-6 to TRBJ1-3; 7 bases are shared with TRBD1. The V and J ends lost 2 bases and 0 bases, in that order; junction bases with no gene match: 4. Germline values: CDR1 MNHNY, CDR2 SVGAGI (reference sequence). This CDR3 is 16 amino acids long. The CDR3: CASSYGTDRSGNTIYF. The CDR3 region has the DNA TGTGCCAGCAGTTACGGGACAGACCGCTCTGGAAACACCATATATTTT.

V gene TRBV24-1 combines with J gene TRBJ2-1, with 10 bases matching TRBD1. J gave up 0 bases and V 5 bases, and 3 bases lay outside the gene matches. The CDR3 loop spans 16 amino acids. Germline V lookup: CDR1 KGHDR, CDR2 SFDVKD. CDR3 DNA: TGTGCCACCAGTGCTGGGGACAGGGGCTCCTACAATGAGCAGTTCTTC. Its translation is CATSAGDRGSYNEQFF.